This T cell receptor beta chain was profiled in a study of cytomegalovirus exposure and HLA in healthy donors. The PCR used 60 Vbeta and 13 Jbeta primers. Only in-frame clones appear in the TCRdb table, and some are missing; sequencing was by immunoSEQ multiplex PCR. Altogether 100,000 to 150,000 clones are present, about four fifths being singletons, with the ten largest covering roughly 13%. Per the germline V gene, CDR1 is MGHDK and CDR2 is SYGVNS. This CDR3 has 13 amino acids. V lost 3 bases, J lost 5 bases, and 10 bases lay in between. This clonotype originated in a woman between 55 and 75 years old in good health and CMV-seropositive. Sequenced sample: PBMCs. The chain recombines TRBV25-1 with TRBJ1-1; possible D gene TRBD1, 6 bases. The CDR3 sequence: CASSEGQGTEAFF. The CDR3 DNA follows: TGTGCCAGCAGTGAGGGACAAGGTACTGAAGCTTTCTTT.